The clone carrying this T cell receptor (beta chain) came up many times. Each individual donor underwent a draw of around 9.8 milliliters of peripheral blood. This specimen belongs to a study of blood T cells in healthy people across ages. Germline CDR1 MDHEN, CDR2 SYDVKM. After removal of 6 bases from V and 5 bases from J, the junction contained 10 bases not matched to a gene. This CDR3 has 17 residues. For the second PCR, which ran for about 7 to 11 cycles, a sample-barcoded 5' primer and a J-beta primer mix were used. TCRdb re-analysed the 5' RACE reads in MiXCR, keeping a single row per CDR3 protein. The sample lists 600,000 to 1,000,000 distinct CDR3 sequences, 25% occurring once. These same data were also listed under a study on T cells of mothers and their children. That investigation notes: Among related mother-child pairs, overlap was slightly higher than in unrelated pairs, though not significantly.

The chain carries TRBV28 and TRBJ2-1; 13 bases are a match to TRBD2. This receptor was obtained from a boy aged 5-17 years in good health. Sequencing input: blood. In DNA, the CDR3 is TGTGCCAGCAGCCAAGGCCCGGGACTAGCGGGACACAATGAGCAGTTCTTC. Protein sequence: CASSQGPGLAGHNEQFF. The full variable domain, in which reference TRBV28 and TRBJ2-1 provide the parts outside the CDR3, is DVKVTQSSRYLVKRTGEKVFLECVQDMDHENMFWYRQDPGLGLRLIYFSYDVKMKEKGDIPEGYSVSREKKERFSLILESASTNQTSMYLCASSQGPGLAGHNEQFFGPGTRLTVL.